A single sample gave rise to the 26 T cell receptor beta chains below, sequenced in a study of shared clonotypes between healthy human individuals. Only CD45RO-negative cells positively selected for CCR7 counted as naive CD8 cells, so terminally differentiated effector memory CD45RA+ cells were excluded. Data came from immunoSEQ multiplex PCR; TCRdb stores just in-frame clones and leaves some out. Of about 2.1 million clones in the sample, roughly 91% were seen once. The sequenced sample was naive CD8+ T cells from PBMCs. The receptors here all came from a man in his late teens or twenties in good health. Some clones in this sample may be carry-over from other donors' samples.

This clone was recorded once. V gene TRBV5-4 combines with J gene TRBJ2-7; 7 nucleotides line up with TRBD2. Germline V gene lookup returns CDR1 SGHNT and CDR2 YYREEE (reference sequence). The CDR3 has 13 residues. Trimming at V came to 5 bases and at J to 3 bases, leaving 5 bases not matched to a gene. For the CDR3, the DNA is TGTGCCAGCAGTCCACTAGCGAGCTACGAGCAGTACTTC. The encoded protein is CASSPLASYEQYF. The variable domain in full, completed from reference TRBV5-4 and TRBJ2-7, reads ETGVTQSPTHLIKTRGQQVTLRCSSQSGHNTVSWYQQALGQGPQFIFQYYREEENGRGNFPPRFSGLQFPNYSSELNVNALELDDSALYLCASSPLASYEQYFGPGTRLTVT.

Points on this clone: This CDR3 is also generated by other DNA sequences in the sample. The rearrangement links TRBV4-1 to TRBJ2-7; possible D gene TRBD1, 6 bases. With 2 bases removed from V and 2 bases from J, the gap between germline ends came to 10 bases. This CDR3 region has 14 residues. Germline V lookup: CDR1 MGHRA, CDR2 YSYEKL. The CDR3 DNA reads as TGCGCCAGCAGCCAAACGGGGACAACCTACGAGCAGTACTTC. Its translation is CASSQTGTTYEQYF.

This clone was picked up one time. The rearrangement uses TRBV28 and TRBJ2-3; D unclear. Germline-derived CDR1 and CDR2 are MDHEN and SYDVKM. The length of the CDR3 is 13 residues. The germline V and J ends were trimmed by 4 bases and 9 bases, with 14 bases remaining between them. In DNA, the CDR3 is TGTGCCAGCAGTTCCAGTCCTAAAGCCACGCAGTATTTT. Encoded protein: CASSSSPKATQYF.

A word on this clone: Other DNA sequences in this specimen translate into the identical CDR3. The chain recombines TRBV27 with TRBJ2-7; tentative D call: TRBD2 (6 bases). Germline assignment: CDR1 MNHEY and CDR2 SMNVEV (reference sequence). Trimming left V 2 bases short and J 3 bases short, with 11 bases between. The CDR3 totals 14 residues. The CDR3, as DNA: TGTGCCAGCAGTTTAGGGGGGTGGGGCTACGAGCAGTACTTC. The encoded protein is CASSLGGWGYEQYF.

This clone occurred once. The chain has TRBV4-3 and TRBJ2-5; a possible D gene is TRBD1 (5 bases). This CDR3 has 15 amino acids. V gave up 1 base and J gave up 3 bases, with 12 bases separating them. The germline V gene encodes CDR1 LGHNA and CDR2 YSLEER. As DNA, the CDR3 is TGCGCCAGCAGCCAAGTGGTAGGGGTAGAAGAGACCCAGTACTTC. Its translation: CASSQVVGVEETQYF.

The CDR3 here is CASSAGSEAFF. As DNA, the CDR3 is TGTGCCAGCAGTGCCGGGTCCGAAGCTTTCTTT. This rearrangement joins TRBV6-1 to TRBJ1-1; D gene uncertain. The V end was cut by 4 bases, the J end by 8 bases, with 8 bases between. The CDR3 has 11 residues. Germline V gives CDR1 MNHNS, CDR2 SASEGT.

CDR3: CASRSSSGGDTQYF. Here the CDR3 DNA reads TGTGCCAGCAGGAGTTCGAGCGGGGGAGATACGCAGTATTTT. This chain connects TRBV9 to TRBJ2-3, with 8 bases matching TRBD2. Germline V lookup: CDR1 SGDLS, CDR2 YYNGEE. The CDR3 sequence is 14 residues long. The V gene end was trimmed by 5 bases and the J gene end by 5 bases; junction bases not matched to a gene: 7.

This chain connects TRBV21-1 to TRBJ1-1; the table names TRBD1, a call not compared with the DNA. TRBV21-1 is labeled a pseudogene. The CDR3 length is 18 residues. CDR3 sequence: CASSKDLRQGVPSTEAFF. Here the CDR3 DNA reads TGTGCCAGCAGCAAAGACTTACGACAGGGAGTCCCGAGCACTGAAGCTTTCTTT.

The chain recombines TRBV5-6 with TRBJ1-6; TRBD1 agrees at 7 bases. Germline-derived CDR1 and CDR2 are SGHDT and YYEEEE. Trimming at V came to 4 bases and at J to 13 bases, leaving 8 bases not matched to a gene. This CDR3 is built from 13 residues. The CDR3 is CASSHTGDHPLHF. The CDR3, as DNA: TGTGCCAGCAGCCACACAGGGGATCATCCCCTCCACTTT.

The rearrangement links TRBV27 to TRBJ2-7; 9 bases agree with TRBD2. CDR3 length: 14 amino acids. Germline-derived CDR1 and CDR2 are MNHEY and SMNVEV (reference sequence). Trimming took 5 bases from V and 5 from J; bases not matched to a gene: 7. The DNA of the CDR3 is TGTGCCAGCAGTACTCTAGCGGGGCATAACGAGCAGTACTTC. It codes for CASSTLAGHNEQYF.

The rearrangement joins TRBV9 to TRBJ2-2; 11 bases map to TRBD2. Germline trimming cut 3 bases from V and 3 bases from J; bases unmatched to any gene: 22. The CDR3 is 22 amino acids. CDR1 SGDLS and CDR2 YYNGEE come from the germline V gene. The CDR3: CASSESPIPPISGRDHTGELFF. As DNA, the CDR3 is TGTGCCAGCAGCGAGAGCCCGATCCCTCCTATTAGCGGGAGGGATCACACCGGGGAGCTGTTTTTT.

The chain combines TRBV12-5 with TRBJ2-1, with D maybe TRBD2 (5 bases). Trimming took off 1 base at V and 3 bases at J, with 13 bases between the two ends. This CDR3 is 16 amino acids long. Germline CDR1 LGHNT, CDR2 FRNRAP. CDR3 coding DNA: TGTGCTAGTGGTTTGGGCCCCGCGGGCCTCTACAATGAGCAGTTCTTC. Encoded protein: CASGLGPAGLYNEQFF.

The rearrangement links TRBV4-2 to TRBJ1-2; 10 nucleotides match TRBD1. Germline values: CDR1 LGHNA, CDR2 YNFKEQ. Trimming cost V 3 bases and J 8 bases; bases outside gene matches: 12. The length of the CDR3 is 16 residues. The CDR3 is CASSQSGDRGPGGYTF. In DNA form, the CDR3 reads TGTGCCAGCAGCCAGTCAGGGGACAGGGGTCCGGGAGGCTACACCTTC.

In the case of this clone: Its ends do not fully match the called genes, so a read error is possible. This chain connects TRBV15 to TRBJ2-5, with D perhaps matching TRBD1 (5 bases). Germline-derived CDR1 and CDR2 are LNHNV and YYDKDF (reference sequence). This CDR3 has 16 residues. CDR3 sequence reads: CATGRDKRLERETQYF. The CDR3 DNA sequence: TGTGCCACCGGCAGGGATAAGCGTCTAGAACGGGAGACCCAGTACTTC. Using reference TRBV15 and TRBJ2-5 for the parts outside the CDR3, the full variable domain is DAMVIQNPRYQVTQFGKPVTLSCSQTLNHNVMYWYQQKSSQAPKLLFHYYDKDFNNEADTPDNFQSRRPNTSFCFLDIRSPGLGDTAMYLCATGRDKRLERETQYFGPGTRLLVL.

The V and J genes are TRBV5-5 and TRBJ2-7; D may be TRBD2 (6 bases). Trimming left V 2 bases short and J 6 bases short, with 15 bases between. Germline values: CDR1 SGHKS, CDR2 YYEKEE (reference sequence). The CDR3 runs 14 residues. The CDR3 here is CASSFGGARAEQYF. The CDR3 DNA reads TGTGCCAGCAGCTTCGGAGGGGCTCGGGCCGAGCAGTACTTC.

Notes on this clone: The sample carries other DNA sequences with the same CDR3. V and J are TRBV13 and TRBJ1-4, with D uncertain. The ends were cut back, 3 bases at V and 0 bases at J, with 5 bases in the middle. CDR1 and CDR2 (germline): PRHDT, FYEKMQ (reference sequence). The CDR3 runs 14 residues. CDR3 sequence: CASSFRTTNEKLFF. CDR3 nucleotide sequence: TGTGCCAGCAGCTTTCGCACAACTAATGAAAAACTGTTTTTT.

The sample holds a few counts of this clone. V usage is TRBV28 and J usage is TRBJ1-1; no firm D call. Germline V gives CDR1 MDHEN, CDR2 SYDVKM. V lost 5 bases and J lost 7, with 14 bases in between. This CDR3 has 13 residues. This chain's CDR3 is CASSPAWAFEAFF. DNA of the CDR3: TGTGCCAGCAGTCCCGCCTGGGCCTTTGAAGCTTTCTTT.

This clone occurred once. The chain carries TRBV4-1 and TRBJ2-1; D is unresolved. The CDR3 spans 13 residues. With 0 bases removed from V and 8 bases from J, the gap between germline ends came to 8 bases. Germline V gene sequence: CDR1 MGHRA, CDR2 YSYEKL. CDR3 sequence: CASSQDRFHEQFF. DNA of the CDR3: TGCGCCAGCAGCCAAGACCGGTTCCATGAGCAGTTCTTC.

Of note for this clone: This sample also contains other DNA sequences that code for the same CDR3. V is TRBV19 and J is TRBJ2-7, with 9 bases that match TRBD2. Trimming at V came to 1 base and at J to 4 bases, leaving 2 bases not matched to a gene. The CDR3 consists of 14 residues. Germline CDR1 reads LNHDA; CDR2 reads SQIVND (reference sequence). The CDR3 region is CASSIGGRAYEQYF. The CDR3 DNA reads TGTGCCAGTAGTATAGGCGGGAGGGCGTACGAGCAGTACTTC. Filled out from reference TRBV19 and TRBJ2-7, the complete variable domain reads DGGITQSPKYLFRKEGQNVTLSCEQNLNHDAMYWYRQDPGQGLRLIYYSQIVNDFQKGDIAEGYSVSREKKESFPLTVTSAQKNPTAFYLCASSIGGRAYEQYFGPGTRLTVT.

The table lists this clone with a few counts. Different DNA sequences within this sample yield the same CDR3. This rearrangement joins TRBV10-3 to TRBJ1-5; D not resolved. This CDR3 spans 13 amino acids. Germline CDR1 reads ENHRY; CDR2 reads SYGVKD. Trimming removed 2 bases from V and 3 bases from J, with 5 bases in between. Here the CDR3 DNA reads TGTGCCATCAGTGAGGGGCTCAATCAGCCCCAGCATTTT. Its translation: CAISEGLNQPQHF.

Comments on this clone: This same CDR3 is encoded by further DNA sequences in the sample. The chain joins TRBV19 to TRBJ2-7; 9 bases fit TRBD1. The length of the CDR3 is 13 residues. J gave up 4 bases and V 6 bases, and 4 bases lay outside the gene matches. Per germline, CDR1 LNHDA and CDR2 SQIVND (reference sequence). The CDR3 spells CASSDRGSYEQYF. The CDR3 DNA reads TGTGCCAGTAGCGACAGGGGGTCGTACGAGCAGTACTTC.

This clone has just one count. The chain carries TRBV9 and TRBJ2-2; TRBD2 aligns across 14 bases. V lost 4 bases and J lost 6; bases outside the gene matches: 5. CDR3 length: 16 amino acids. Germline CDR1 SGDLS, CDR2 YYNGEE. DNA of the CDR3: TGTGCCAGCAGCCCTCGACTAGCGGGAGGGGCCGGGGAGCTGTTTTTT. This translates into CASSPRLAGGAGELFF. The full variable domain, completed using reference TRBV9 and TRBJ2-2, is DSGVTQTPKHLITATGQRVTLRCSPRSGDLSVYWYQQSLDQGLQFLIQYYNGEERAKGNILERFSAQQFPDLHSELNLSSLELGDSALYFCASSPRLAGGAGELFFGEGSRLTVL.

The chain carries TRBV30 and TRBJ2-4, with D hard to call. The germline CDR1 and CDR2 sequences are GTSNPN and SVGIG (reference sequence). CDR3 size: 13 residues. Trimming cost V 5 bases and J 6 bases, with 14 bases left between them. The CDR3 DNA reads TGTGCCTGGGCTAGGGCCTATCCAAACATTCAGTACTTC. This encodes CAWARAYPNIQYF.

In DNA, the CDR3 is TGTGCCAGCAGTGAAGCGCGGGACAGGGCTTTCCAAGAGACCCAGTACTTC. Translating it yields CASSEARDRAFQETQYF. The rearrangement joins TRBV6-1 to TRBJ2-5; 9 bases match TRBD1. J lost 1 base, V lost 0 bases, and 6 bases had no gene match. The CDR3 is 17 residues long. Germline V lookup: CDR1 MNHNS, CDR2 SASEGT.

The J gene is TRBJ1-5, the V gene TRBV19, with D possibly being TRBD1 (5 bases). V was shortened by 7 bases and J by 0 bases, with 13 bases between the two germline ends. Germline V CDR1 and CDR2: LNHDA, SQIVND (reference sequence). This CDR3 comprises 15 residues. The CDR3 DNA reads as TGTGCCAGTATCCCCGGGGCATATAGCAATCAGCCCCAGCATTTT. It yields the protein CASIPGAYSNQPQHF. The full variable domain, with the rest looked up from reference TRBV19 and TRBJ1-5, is DGGITQSPKYLFRKEGQNVTLSCEQNLNHDAMYWYRQDPGQGLRLIYYSQIVNDFQKGDIAEGYSVSREKKESFPLTVTSAQKNPTAFYLCASIPGAYSNQPQHFGDGTRLSIL.

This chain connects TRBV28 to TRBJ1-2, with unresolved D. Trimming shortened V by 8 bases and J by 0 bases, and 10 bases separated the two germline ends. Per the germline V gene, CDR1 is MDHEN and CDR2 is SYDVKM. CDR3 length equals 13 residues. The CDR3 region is CASRTPSNYGYTF. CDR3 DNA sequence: TGTGCCAGCCGAACTCCCTCTAACTATGGCTACACCTTC.